This T cell receptor beta chain comes out of a study of response to subunit inactivated influenza vaccine. TCRdb recomputed calls from the RT-PCR reads with MiXCR, one row per CDR3 protein. The sample contains approximately 570,000 distinct CDR3 sequences, about 8% of which appear only once. Germline V gives CDR1 MNHEY, CDR2 SVGEGT. This CDR3 contains 12 residues. V gave up 5 bases and J gave up 5 bases, with 10 bases separating them. Study-wide results and caveats: A suggestion made by the authors is that each seasonal influenza vaccination recruits few new T cells.

This clonotype was observed at least ten times. The target antigen is unknown. This sequence joins TRBV6-2 or TRBV6-3 and TRBJ2-7; D is uncertain. This clonotype originated in a man between 45 and 75 years old who received an inactivated influenza vaccine. The sample in question was PBMCs from blood, obtained less than 25 months after vaccination. This CDR3 reads CASSVGFNEQYF. CDR3 nucleotide sequence: TGTGCCAGCAGTGTGGGGTTCAACGAGCAGTACTTC.